Included here is one T cell receptor beta chain sequence, with context. As yet, its antigen is unknown. The CDR3 sequence is 14 residues long. Germline V gene sequence: CDR1 MNHEY, CDR2 SVGEGT. TRB cDNA libraries were made by UMI-labeled 5' RACE. TCRdb reprocessed the 5' RACE reads and stores each CDR3 protein as one record, lacking DNA. In total, the table holds about 57,000 distinct CDR3 sequences. The data stem from a study of CXCR3-negative and CXCR3-positive naive CD8 T cells. Overall study results and limits: The TRBV-TRBJ usage of naive CXCR3-negative and CXCR3-positive cells was similar, but that of memory cells differed. Comparably high diversity marked both naive subsets, whereas memory CD8+ cells had much lower diversity.

The sequence was obtained from a human donor in good health. Some clones in this sample may be carry-over from other donors' samples. This sequence joins TRBV6-2 or TRBV6-3 and TRBJ2-7; TCRdb returns TRBD1, unconfirmable since there is no DNA. Sequenced: memory CD8+ T cells from blood. CDR3 amino acids: CASSSGTATYEQYF.